Listed below are T cell receptor beta chains from one sample, sequenced in a study of post-analysis software for immune sequencing data. TCRdb called the PCR reads again in MiXCR, with one record for every CDR3 protein. This table has about 260,000 distinct CDR3 sequences, about 40% appearing once. Material for sequencing was blood. The origin of the receptors is a girl between 10 and 17 years old with multiple sclerosis. Each CDR3 is given with its conserved first and last residue. The order of the fields is V gene, clone size, J gene, D gene, CDR3 DNA, CDR3 protein. A D gene is named only where the DNA matches it firmly. Expanded clones get a size class; other rows say once, few or many, or leave the size out.

V: TRBV6-2/TRBV6-3
size: many
J: TRBJ2-7
D: TRBD2
DNA: TGTGCCAGCAGTACAGGGACTAGCGGGGGCGAGCAGTACTTC
CDR3: CASSTGTSGGEQYF

V: TRBV18
size: -
J: TRBJ1-2
D: -
DNA: TGTGCCAGCTCGTCCCGGGCTCAGGGAGGAGGCTACACCTTC
CDR3: CASSSRAQGGGYTF

V: TRBV28
size: -
J: TRBJ1-5
D: -
DNA: TGTGCCAGCAGTTTATCACAGAGGTGCGGGCCCCAGCATTTT
CDR3: CASSLSQRCGPQHF

V: TRBV7-2
size: many
J: TRBJ2-3
D: -
DNA: TGTGCCAGCAGCTTATGGGGCGGGAGCACAGATACGCAGTATTTT
CDR3: CASSLWGGSTDTQYF

V: TRBV15
size: few
J: TRBJ2-5
D: -
DNA: TGTGCCACCAGCAGAGGGCAGGGAGGATCAGAGACCCAGTACTTC
CDR3: CATSRGQGGSETQYF

V: TRBV13
size: -
J: TRBJ2-1
D: -
DNA: TGTGCCAGCAGCCATTCCTCGAATGAGCAGTTCTTC
CDR3: CASSHSSNEQFF

V: TRBV27
size: -
J: TRBJ2-1
D: -
DNA: TGTGCCAGCAGTAGGAACCGGGAGTGGGTCAATGAGCAGTTCTTC
CDR3: CASSRNREWVNEQFF

V: TRBV28
size: many
J: TRBJ2-1
D: -
DNA: TGTGCCAGTTCGGTCCCAACAGGGAGAGATGAGCAGTTCTTC
CDR3: CASSVPTGRDEQFF

V: TRBV4-1
size: -
J: TRBJ2-1
D: -
DNA: TGCGCCAGCAGCCTACTTAGGACAGTTCTGGTGAGGAGCTCCTACAATGAGCAGTTCTTC
CDR3: CASSLLRTVLVRSSYNEQFF

V: TRBV7-9
size: -
J: TRBJ2-3
D: -
DNA: TGTGCCAGCAGCTTAGACAGGGTTGGAGATACGCAGTATTTT
CDR3: CASSLDRVGDTQYF

V: TRBV25-1
size: few
J: TRBJ1-1
D: -
DNA: TGTGCCAGCAGTGAACCCCACACGCGTGGTTTCTTT
CDR3: CASSEPHTRGFF

V: TRBV6-2/TRBV6-3
size: -
J: TRBJ2-7
D: TRBD2
DNA: TGTGCCAGCAGTCAAGGTTGGACTAGCGGGAGGGCTGGCGAGCAGTACTTC
CDR3: CASSQGWTSGRAGEQYF

V: TRBV25-1
size: few
J: TRBJ1-4
D: TRBD1
DNA: TGTGCCTGCAGTGCAACCGACAGGGTAGATGAAAAACTGTTTTTT
CDR3: CACSATDRVDEKLFF

V: TRBV6-5
size: few
J: TRBJ1-1
D: -
DNA: TGTGCCAGCAGACAGGACAAGGGCAGGACTGAAGCTTTCTTT
CDR3: CASRQDKGRTEAFF

V: TRBV6-5
size: many
J: TRBJ1-4
D: -
DNA: TGTGCCAGCAGTTACCCGGCCGGGGCTAATGAAAAACTGTTTTTT
CDR3: CASSYPAGANEKLFF

V: TRBV7-2
size: -
J: TRBJ2-4
D: -
DNA: TGTGCCAGCAGCTTAGGACAAGGGTTAAACATTCAGTACTTC
CDR3: CASSLGQGLNIQYF